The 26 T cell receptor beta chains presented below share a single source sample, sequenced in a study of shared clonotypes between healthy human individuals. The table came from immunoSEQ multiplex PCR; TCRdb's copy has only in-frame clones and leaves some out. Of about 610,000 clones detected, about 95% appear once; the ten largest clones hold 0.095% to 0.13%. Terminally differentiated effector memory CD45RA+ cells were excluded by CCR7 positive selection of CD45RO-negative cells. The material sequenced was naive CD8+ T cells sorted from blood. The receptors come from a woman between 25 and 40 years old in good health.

DNA for the CDR3: TGTGCCAGCAGTTACTTCCCGAATGGGGAGACCCAGTACTTC. This translates into CASSYFPNGETQYF. V usage is TRBV6-5 and J usage is TRBJ2-5; D is uncertain. V dropped 1 base and J dropped 5 bases, with 11 bases sitting between them. The CDR3 contains 14 residues. From germline, CDR1 is MNHEY and CDR2 SVGAGI.

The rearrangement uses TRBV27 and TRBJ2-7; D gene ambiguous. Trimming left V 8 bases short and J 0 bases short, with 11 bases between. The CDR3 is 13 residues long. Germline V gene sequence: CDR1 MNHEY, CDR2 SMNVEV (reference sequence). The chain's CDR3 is CASSPRSSYEQYF. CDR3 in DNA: TGTGCCAGCTCCCCGAGAAGCTCCTACGAGCAGTACTTC.

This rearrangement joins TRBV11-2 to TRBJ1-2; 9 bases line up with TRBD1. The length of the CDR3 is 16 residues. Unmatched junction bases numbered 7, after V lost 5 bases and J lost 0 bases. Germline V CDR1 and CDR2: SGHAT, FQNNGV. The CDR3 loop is CASSPGTGRANYGYTF. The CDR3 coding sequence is TGTGCCAGCAGCCCTGGGACAGGGCGAGCTAACTATGGCTACACCTTC. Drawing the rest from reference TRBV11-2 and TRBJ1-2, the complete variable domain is EAGVAQSPRYKIIEKRQSVAFWCNPISGHATLYWYQQILGQGPKLLIQFQNNGVVDDSQLPKDRFSAERLKGVDSTLKIQPAKLEDSAVYLCASSPGTGRANYGYTFGSGTRLTVV.

This chain's CDR3 is CASRLSGGTYDEQYF. CDR3 DNA: TGTGCCAGCCGACTTTCAGGGGGTACTTACGACGAGCAGTACTTC. The rearrangement joins TRBV13 to TRBJ2-7; 7 bases map to TRBD1. This CDR3 comprises 15 residues. Losses at the gene ends were 8 bases for V and 5 bases for J; bases not matched to a gene: 15. Looked up from germline, CDR1 is PRHDT and CDR2 is FYEKMQ (reference sequence). Combining the CDR3 with reference TRBV13 and TRBJ2-7 gives the whole variable domain AAGVIQSPRHLIKEKRETATLKCYPIPRHDTVYWYQQGPGQDPQFLISFYEKMQSDKGSIPDRFSAQQFSDYHSELNMSSLELGDSALYFCASRLSGGTYDEQYFGPGTRLTVT.

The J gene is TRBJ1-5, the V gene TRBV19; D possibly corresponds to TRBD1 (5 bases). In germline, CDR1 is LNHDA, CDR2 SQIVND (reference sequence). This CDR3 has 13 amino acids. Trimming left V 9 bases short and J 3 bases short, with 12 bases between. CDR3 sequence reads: CASVLGPNQPQHF. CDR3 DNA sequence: TGTGCCAGCGTCTTGGGGCCCAATCAGCCCCAGCATTTT.

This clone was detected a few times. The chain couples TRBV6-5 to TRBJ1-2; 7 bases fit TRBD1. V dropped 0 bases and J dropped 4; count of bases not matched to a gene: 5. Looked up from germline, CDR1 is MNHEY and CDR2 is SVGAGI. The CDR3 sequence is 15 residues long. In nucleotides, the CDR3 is TGTGCCAGCAGTTACTCACGACAGGGCCTCTATGGCTACACCTTC. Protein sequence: CASSYSRQGLYGYTF.

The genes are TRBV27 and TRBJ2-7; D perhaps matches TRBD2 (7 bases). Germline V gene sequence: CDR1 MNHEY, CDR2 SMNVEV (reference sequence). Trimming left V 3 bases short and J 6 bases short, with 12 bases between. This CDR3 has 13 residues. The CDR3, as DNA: TGTGCCAGCAGTTTGGGGGGGCCGCGCGAGCAGTACTTC. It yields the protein CASSLGGPREQYF.

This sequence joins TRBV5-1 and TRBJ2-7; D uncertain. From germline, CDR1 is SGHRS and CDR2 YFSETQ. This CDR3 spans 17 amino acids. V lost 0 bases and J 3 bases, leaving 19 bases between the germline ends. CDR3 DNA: TGCGCCAGCAGCTTGGACGAACTGGAGCCCTTAAGCTACGAGCAGTACTTC. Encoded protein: CASSLDELEPLSYEQYF.

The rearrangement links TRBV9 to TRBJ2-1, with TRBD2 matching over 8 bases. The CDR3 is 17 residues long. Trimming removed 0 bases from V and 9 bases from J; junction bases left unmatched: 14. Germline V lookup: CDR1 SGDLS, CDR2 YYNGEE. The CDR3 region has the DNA TGTGCCAGCAGCGTAGCCTGGGAGCGGGAGCCCCGCGGTGAGCAGTTCTTC. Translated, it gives CASSVAWEREPRGEQFF.

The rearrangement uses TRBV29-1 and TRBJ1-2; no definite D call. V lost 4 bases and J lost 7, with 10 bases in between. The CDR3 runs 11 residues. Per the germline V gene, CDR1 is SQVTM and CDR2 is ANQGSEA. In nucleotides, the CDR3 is TGCAGCGTTGTTGGGGAGGGTGGCTACACCTTC. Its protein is CSVVGEGGYTF.

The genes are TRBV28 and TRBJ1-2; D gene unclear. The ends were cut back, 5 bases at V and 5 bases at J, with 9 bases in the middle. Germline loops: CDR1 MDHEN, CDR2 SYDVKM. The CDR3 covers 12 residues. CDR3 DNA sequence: TGTGCCAGCAGTGTCGACAAATATGGCTACACCTTC. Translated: CASSVDKYGYTF.

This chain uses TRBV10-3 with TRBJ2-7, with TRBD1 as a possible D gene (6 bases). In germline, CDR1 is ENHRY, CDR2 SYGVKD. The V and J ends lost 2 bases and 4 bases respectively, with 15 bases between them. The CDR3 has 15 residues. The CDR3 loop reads CAISEGDTSSYEQYF. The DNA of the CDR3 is TGTGCCATCAGTGAGGGGGACACTTCCTCTTACGAGCAGTACTTC.

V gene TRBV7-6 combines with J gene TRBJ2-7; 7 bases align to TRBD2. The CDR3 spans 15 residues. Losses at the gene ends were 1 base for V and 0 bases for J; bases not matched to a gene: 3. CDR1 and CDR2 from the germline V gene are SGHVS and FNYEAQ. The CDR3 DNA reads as TGTGCCAGCAGCTTAGGCGGGAGCCCCTCCTACGAGCAGTACTTC. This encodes CASSLGGSPSYEQYF.

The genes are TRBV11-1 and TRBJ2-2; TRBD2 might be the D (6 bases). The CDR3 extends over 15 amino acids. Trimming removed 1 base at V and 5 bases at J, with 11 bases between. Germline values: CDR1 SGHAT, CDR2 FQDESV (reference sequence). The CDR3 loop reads CASSLELGGTGELFF. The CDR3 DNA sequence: TGTGCCAGCAGCTTAGAACTGGGGGGAACCGGGGAGCTGTTTTTT.

CDR3 sequence reads: CASSLVGVSGPAGNEQFF. In nucleotides, the CDR3 is TGTGCCAGCAGCTTAGTAGGGGTCTCGGGACCAGCGGGGAATGAGCAGTTCTTC. The chain recombines TRBV11-2 with TRBJ2-1; TRBD2 aligns across 7 bases. CDR1 and CDR2 (germline): SGHAT, FQNNGV. Germline trimming cut 1 base from V and 7 bases from J; bases unmatched to any gene: 16. The CDR3 is made up of 18 amino acids.

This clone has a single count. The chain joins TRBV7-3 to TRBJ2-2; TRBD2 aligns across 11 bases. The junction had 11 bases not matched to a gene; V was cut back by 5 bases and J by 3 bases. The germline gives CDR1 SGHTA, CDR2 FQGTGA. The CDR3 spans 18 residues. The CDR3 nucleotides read TGTGCCAGCAGCCCCGTAGCGGGAGGGCCTTGGTACACCGGGGAGCTGTTTTTT. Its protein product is CASSPVAGGPWYTGELFF.

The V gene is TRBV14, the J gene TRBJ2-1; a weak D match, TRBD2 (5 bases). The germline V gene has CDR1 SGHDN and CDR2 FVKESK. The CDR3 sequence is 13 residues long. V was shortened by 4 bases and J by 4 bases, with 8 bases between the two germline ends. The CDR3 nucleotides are TGTGCCAGCAGCCTACTAGAGTACAATGAGCAGTTCTTC. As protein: CASSLLEYNEQFF.

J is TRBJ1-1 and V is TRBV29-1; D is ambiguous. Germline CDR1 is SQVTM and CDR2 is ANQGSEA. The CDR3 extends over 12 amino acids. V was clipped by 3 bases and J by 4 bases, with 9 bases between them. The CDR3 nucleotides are TGCAGCGTTGACCCCGGTGGCACTGAAGCTTTCTTT. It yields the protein CSVDPGGTEAFF.

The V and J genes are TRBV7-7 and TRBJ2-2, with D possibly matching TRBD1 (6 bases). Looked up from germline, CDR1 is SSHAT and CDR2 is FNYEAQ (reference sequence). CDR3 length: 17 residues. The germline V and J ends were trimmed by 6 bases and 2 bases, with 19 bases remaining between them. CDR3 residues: CASSPDPRGTNTGELFF. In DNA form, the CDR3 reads TGTGCCAGCAGTCCCGACCCCAGGGGCACCAACACCGGGGAGCTGTTTTTT.

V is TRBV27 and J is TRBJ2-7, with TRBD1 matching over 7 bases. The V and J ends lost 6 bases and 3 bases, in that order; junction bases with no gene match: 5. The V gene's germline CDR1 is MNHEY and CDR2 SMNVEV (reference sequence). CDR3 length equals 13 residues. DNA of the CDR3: TGTGCCAGCAGACCGGGACAGAACTACGAGCAGTACTTC. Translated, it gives CASRPGQNYEQYF.

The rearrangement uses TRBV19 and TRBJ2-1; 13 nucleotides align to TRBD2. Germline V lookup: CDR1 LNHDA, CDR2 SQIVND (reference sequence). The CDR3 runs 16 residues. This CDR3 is CARYKATSGGSDEQFF. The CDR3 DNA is TGTGCACGATACAAAGCGACTAGCGGGGGGTCGGATGAGCAGTTCTTC.

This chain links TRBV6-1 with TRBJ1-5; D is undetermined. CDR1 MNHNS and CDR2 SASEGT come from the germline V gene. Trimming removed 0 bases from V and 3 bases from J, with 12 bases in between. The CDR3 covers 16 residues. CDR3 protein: CASSEARTVSNQPQHF. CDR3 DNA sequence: TGTGCCAGCAGTGAAGCTAGGACGGTTTCCAATCAGCCCCAGCATTTT.

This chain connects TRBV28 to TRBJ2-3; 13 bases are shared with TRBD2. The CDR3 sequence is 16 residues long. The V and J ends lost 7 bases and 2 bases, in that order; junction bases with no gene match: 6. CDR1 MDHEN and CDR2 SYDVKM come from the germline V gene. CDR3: CASTPGTSGITDTQYF. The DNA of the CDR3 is TGTGCCAGCACTCCCGGGACTAGCGGGATCACAGATACGCAGTATTTT.

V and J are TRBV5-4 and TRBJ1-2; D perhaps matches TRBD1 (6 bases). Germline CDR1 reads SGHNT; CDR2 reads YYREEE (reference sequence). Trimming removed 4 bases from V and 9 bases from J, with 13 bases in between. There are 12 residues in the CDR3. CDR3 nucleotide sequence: TGTGCCAGCAGCGGGGGGCCTTTTAGCTACACCTTC. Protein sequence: CASSGGPFSYTF.

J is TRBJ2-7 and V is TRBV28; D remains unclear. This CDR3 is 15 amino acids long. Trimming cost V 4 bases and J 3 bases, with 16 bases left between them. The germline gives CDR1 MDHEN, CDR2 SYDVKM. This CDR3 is CASSYSRQNLYEQYF. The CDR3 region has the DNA TGTGCCAGCAGTTATTCCCGTCAGAATCTCTACGAGCAGTACTTC.

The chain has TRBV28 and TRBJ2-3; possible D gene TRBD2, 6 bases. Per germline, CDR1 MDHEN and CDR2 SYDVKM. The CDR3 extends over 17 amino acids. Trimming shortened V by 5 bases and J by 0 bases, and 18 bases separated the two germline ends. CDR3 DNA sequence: TGTGCCAGCAGTCCGGCCGGGAGCTATCCTAGCACAGATACGCAGTATTTT. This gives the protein CASSPAGSYPSTDTQYF.